The rows below give T cell receptor beta chains drawn from one sample of a study of blood T cell repertoires in COVID-19. Clones were read by immunoSEQ multiplex PCR, and TCRdb kept only the in-frame ones, dropping some. Here the sample spans a few hundred thousand clones, 70% to 85% being singletons. Sequencing used peripheral blood. The receptors come from a human donor with acute or convalescent COVID-19. The donor label of this sample is uncertain. CDR3s include the opening cysteine and the closing phenylalanine or tryptophan. A D gene is named only where the DNA matches it firmly. Only part of the rows carry a size: once, few, many, or a class if the clone is expanded.

J	size	D	V	DNA	CDR3
TRBJ1-3	.	.	TRBV2	TGTGCCAGCAGTGGCCGGGGTTTCTCTGGAAACACCATATATTTT	CASSGRGFSGNTIYF
TRBJ2-6	.	.	TRBV5-1	TGCGCCAGCAGCTTCAGGGTGGCTGGGGCCAACGTCCTGACTTTC	CASSFRVAGANVLTF
TRBJ2-1	.	.	TRBV6-5	TGTGCCAGCAGCCTACAGGACAGCTCCTACAATGAGCAGTTCTTC	CASSLQDSSYNEQFF
TRBJ2-5	.	TRBD2	TRBV7-7	TGTGCCAGCAGCCCTAGCGGAAACTTCCAAGAGACCCAGTACTTC	CASSPSGNFQETQYF
TRBJ2-2	.	TRBD2	TRBV5-1	TGCGCCAGCACGGGGCTAGCGGGCCGCGGGGGGGAGCTGTTTTTT	CASTGLAGRGGELFF
TRBJ1-2	.	TRBD1	TRBV3-1/TRBV3-2	TGTGCCAGCAGCCGGGACAGTTCTGGCTACACCTTC	CASSRDSSGYTF
TRBJ1-2	.	.	TRBV5-4	TGTGCCAGCAGCGCGGCGGGCCAGCCGTTCGCTTATGGCTACACCTTC	CASSAAGQPFAYGYTF
TRBJ1-1	once	.	TRBV7-9	TGTGCCAGCAGCGCGGATAGGCAGACTAACACTGAAGCTTTCTTT	CASSADRQTNTEAFF
TRBJ1-2	.	.	TRBV3-1/TRBV3-2	TGTGCCAGCAGCCAAGAGTCCGAGGGCGACTACGGCTACACCTTC	CASSQESEGDYGYTF
TRBJ1-2	once	TRBD1	TRBV3-1/TRBV3-2	TGTGCCAGCAGCCGCGGGACAGCTACCTCTAACTATGGCTACACCTTC	CASSRGTATSNYGYTF
TRBJ2-1	few	TRBD2	TRBV30	TGTGCCTGGAGTGGCGGGAGCGGCTACAATGAGCAGTTCTTC	CAWSGGSGYNEQFF
TRBJ2-7	.	TRBD2	TRBV28	TGTGCCAGCAGCCCCGGGACTAGCGGATCCTACGAGCAGTACTTC	CASSPGTSGSYEQYF
TRBJ2-3	.	.	TRBV2	TGTGCCAGCAGGGCAGCTCCCCAGGGCCGGTATTTT	CASRAAPQGRYF
TRBJ2-3	.	TRBD2	TRBV18	TGTGCCAGCTCACTACTATCGACTCCCTTCACTAGCGGGACCACAGATACGCAGTATTTT	CASSLLSTPFTSGTTDTQYF
TRBJ2-7	.	TRBD2	TRBV5-1	TGCGCCAGCAGCTTGGCTAGCGGGAGGGTTCAGCAGTACTTC	CASSLASGRVQQYF
TRBJ2-5	.	TRBD1	TRBV7-2	TGTGCCAGCAGCTGGGGGACAGGGGGCGAGAGGGAGACCCAGTACTTC	CASSWGTGGERETQYF
TRBJ1-5	.	.	TRBV10-2	TGCGCCAGCAGCAACGACAGATATTTCGGCAATCAGCCCCAGCATTTT	CASSNDRYFGNQPQHF
TRBJ2-5	.	TRBD2	TRBV5-4	TGTGCCAGCAGCTCGGGACTAGCGTCAACTGTGGAGACCCAGTACTTC	CASSSGLASTVETQYF
TRBJ2-7	many	.	TRBV19	TGTGCCAGTAGGGACCCGGCGGGTGGCCCCTACGAGCAGTACTTC	CASRDPAGGPYEQYF
TRBJ2-1	.	TRBD2	TRBV7-9	TGTGCCAGCAGCTTAGCCAGACTAGCGGATTCCAATGAGCAGTTCTTC	CASSLARLADSNEQFF
TRBJ1-1	.	TRBD1	TRBV10-3	TGTGCCATCAGTGGTGGGACAGGACGAGAAAACACTGAAGCTTTCTTT	CAISGGTGRENTEAFF
TRBJ2-7	.	.	TRBV5-6	TGTGCCAGCAGCTTGGCTGGACAGCCCTACGAGCAGTACTTC	CASSLAGQPYEQYF
TRBJ2-1	.	.	TRBV10-3	TGTGCCATCAGCAGACTCCAAACTTCCTACAATGAGCAGTTCTTC	CAISRLQTSYNEQFF
TRBJ2-2	once	TRBD2	TRBV7-9	TGTGCCAGCAGCCCTCTTGGGGGGGACACCGGGGAGCTGTTTTTT	CASSPLGGDTGELFF
TRBJ1-6	.	.	TRBV14	TGTGCCAGCAGCCACCCCGGGATTTCACCCCTCCACTTT	CASSHPGISPLHF
TRBJ1-5	.	.	TRBV6-6	TGTGCCAGCAGTTATGGTCAGGGGTCGGGCAATCAGCCCCAGCATTTT	CASSYGQGSGNQPQHF
TRBJ2-7	.	.	TRBV27	TGTGCCAGCAGTTTAGGCCTCGGGAATATTTACGAGCAGTACTTC	CASSLGLGNIYEQYF
TRBJ2-2	.	.	TRBV9	TGTGCCAGCAGCGAAGCGGTGACGAACACCGGGGAGCTGTTTTTT	CASSEAVTNTGELFF
TRBJ1-3	.	.	TRBV6-6	TGTGCCAGCAGTCCCCTGAGAGATGGAAACACCATATATTTT	CASSPLRDGNTIYF
TRBJ1-1	.	.	TRBV7-9	TGTGCCAGCAGCCCCCACGGGACTGTGGAGAAGGAAGCTTTCTTT	CASSPHGTVEKEAFF
TRBJ1-6	once	TRBD1	TRBV5-4	TGTGCCAGCAGCCTGTGGACAGGGGTTAATTCACCCCTCCACTTT	CASSLWTGVNSPLHF
TRBJ2-2	.	.	TRBV28	TGTGCCAGCATGACGGGAACCGGGGAGCTGTTTTTT	CASMTGTGELFF
TRBJ1-2	.	TRBD1	TRBV18	TGTGCCAGCTCACCAAGTCACAGGGGCGCTGGCTACACCTTC	CASSPSHRGAGYTF
TRBJ1-1	.	.	TRBV9	TGTGCCAGCAGCGTAGATGCAGGACTAGGATCGGCTTTCTTT	CASSVDAGLGSAFF
TRBJ2-5	few	TRBD2	TRBV14	TGTGCCAGCAGCCAGGATCTAGCGGGGGGGCTGCAAGAGACCCAGTACTTC	CASSQDLAGGLQETQYF
TRBJ2-7	.	.	TRBV18	TGTGCCAGCTCACCAACTACTAGCATCCGTTACGAGCAGTACTTC	CASSPTTSIRYEQYF
TRBJ1-2	.	.	TRBV30	TGTGCCTGGAGTCTAGGGGCCAGCGTCTATGGCTACACCTTC	CAWSLGASVYGYTF
TRBJ2-1	.	TRBD2	TRBV30	TGTGCCTGGAGTGAACAGGGACTAGCTGTGGGAAATGAGCAGTTCTTC	CAWSEQGLAVGNEQFF
TRBJ2-1	.	.	TRBV5-5	TGTGCCAGCAGCTCACTAGCCGGAGGCGGCAATGAGCAGTTCTTC	CASSSLAGGGNEQFF
TRBJ1-2	few	TRBD1	TRBV9	TGTGCCAGCAGCGTAAGTGTCTCCAAAACGACAGGGGTGAATGGCTACACCTTC	CASSVSVSKTTGVNGYTF
TRBJ2-3	.	TRBD2	TRBV18	TGTGCCAGCTCCTCCGATGCGGGAGGTTTAGATACGCAGTATTTT	CASSSDAGGLDTQYF
TRBJ2-5	.	.	TRBV6-5	TGTGCCAGCAGCAAACTGGGTCTAGTAGAGACCCAGTACTTC	CASSKLGLVETQYF
TRBJ1-1	once	.	TRBV18	TGTGCCAGCTCCCCCGGGACACCTCAGATGAACACTGAAGCTTTCTTT	CASSPGTPQMNTEAFF
TRBJ1-5	.	.	TRBV6-5	TGTGCCAGCAAGACCGACAGAGGTAGCAATCAGCCCCAGCATTTT	CASKTDRGSNQPQHF
TRBJ2-7	.	.	TRBV19	TGTGCCAGTAGTATTTTACCGGGACTCACTACCTACGAGCAGTACTTC	CASSILPGLTTYEQYF
TRBJ2-7	.	TRBD2	TRBV14	TGTGCCAGCAGCCAAGTCCCAGCGGGAGTTTACGAGCAGTACTTC	CASSQVPAGVYEQYF
TRBJ2-1	.	.	TRBV9	TGTGCCAGCAGCGGGGCGGGCCACAATGAGCAGTTCTTC	CASSGAGHNEQFF
TRBJ1-3	.	TRBD1	TRBV5-1	TGCGCCAGCAGCTCACGGACAGGGAGCTCTGGAAACACCATATATTTT	CASSSRTGSSGNTIYF
TRBJ2-2	.	TRBD1	TRBV6-5	TGTGCCAGCGTGGGACAGGTCGTTAGGGAGCTGTTTTTT	CASVGQVVRELFF
TRBJ2-6	.	.	TRBV4-1	TGCGCCAGCAGCCAAGATATTCCAGGGGCAAACTCTGGGGCCAACGTCCTGACTTTC	CASSQDIPGANSGANVLTF
TRBJ1-3	.	.	TRBV18	TGTGCCAGCTCACCTCCAGGGCTTCCCTCTGGAAACACCATATATTTT	CASSPPGLPSGNTIYF